This T cell receptor (beta chain) was captured in a study of blood T cell repertoires in COVID-19 (TCRdb year 2020). Background for the entire study: Samples covering the acute and convalescent phases of COVID-19 were provided by collaborators in the United States, Italy and Spain. Sample metadata almost always included a de-identified subject ID, COVID-19 status, age in years and sex. Samples were obtained from the ongoing ImmuneRACE study (first 160 participants) and from about 1,300 subjects provided by 6 global collaborators. The repertoires were released in a freely available public database meant as a resource for research on the immune response to SARS-CoV-2. Where available, HLA class I and class II types were taken from metadata supplied by the sample provider and were not determined by assay-based typing. The material from the prospective study consisted of cDNA or gDNA derived from T cells, B-cell-depleted T cells, or PBMCs. The dataset comprised deeply sampled blood TCRbeta repertoires from subjects exposed to, actively infected with, or recovered from COVID-19. Overall study outcomes, separate from this receptor: How much clinical and demographic metadata was included differed by source and by participant, and the metadata was provided uncurated.

V and J lose 3 bases and 6 bases, and a span of 23 bases separates them. The CDR3 has 18 amino acids, counting the end cysteine and phenylalanine. Just CDR3 DNA is preserved here, 54 bases in frame from base 1. Per the germline V gene, MGHRA is the CDR1 and YSYEKL is the CDR2. Collaborating institutions collected whole blood in K2EDTA tubes following their own protocols. For TCRbeta analysis, collaborators shipped samples as frozen whole blood, isolated PBMCs, or DNA extracted from either of those sample types. TCRbeta CDR3 regions were amplified from genomic DNA by means of the immunoSEQ Assay, a bias-controlled multiplex PCR. Per the source publication's procedure: The number of nucleated cells in each sample was estimated by amplification of reference gene primers within the assay. To quantify the absolute abundance of each unique TCRbeta CDR3 rearrangement, sequence reads were collapsed and filtered. For each sample, productive Simpson clonality was calculated as the square root of Simpson's diversity index over productive rearrangements. In its TCRdb copy, this immuneACCESS table keeps in-frame sequences only and misses some clones. Where compared with another copy, unresolved V genes explain less than half of these, and the others have no known cause. V, J and clone size are those of that table, while D and trimming were read from the DNA. Present in this sample are about 140,000 clones, around 76% of which were seen just once. The ten largest clonotypes hold around 13% of the sample.

Of note for this clone: No cognate antigen has been identified for it. No much larger clonotype is one base removed from it; base qualities were not supplied.

The sequence is built from TRBV4-1 and TRBJ1-4; the D region possibly corresponds to TRBD1 (5 bases align). This receptor was identified in a man at least 80 years old with acute or convalescent COVID-19. The sequenced sample consisted of peripheral blood. At the DNA level, the sequence is TGCGCCAGCAGCCAGGGCTTGCTTAGTAGGGCCAGGGATGAAAAACTGTTTTTT. It encodes CASSQGLLSRARDEKLFF.